This TCR beta chain derives from a study of long-term antiretroviral therapy in people with HIV. The study, taken as a whole, reports: Pre-ART expanded clones dominated the repertoire at every time point.

The V and J ends lost 3 bases and 5 bases respectively, with 11 bases between them. The germline V gene has CDR1 SGDLS and CDR2 YYNGEE. The CDR3 consists of 14 residues. Turning to this clone: Its cognate antigen is unknown.

At the survey level, the v3.0 immunoSEQ assay was run. The data were produced by immunoSEQ multiplex PCR, yet TCRdb's version contains in-frame clones alone and is incomplete. The data hold roughly 39,000 clones, with roughly 90% observed a single time. This chain uses TRBV9 with TRBJ2-2; tentative D call: TRBD2 (5 bases). This material consisted of unsorted PBMCs, taken just before starting antiretroviral therapy. The source of this sequence is a young woman with HIV. CDR3 sequence (DNA): TGTGCCAGCAGCGGAGAACCGGGGACCGGGGAGCTGTTTTTT. It encodes CASSGEPGTGELFF. The full variable domain, its missing parts supplied by reference TRBV9 and TRBJ2-2, is DSGVTQTPKHLITATGQRVTLRCSPRSGDLSVYWYQQSLDQGLQFLIQYYNGEERAKGNILERFSAQQFPDLHSELNLSSLELGDSALYFCASSGEPGTGELFFGEGSRLTVL.